This T cell receptor (beta chain) was sequenced for a study of cytomegalovirus exposure and HLA in healthy donors. Background on the study: When 350 to 500 donors were genotyped, just over 80% of them were found to fall in the Caucasian-associated ancestry cluster.

This PCR relied on a set of 60 Vbeta primers and 13 Jbeta primers. TCRdb keeps only in-frame clones here, not all; method: immunoSEQ multiplex PCR. The data hold about 140,000 clones, with roughly three quarters observed a single time. Regarding donors, all were healthy bone marrow donors. Comments on this clone: The antigen remains unidentified.

Study-level findings and limits: Later on, an analysis tied 15,000 to 20,000 TCR beta sequences to HLA alleles at 0.05 false discovery rate. Follow-up analysis seemed to connect common viral pathogens with several of the most significant clusters identified.

The sequence was collected from a woman between 25 and 40 years old in good health and CMV-seronegative. Sample: PBMCs.

The CDR3 spells CASSFRGQETQYF. CDR3 sequence (DNA): TGTGCCAGCAGCTTCCGCGGACAAGAGACCCAGTACTTC. The V gene is TRBV7-9, the J gene TRBJ2-5; D uncertain. The germline V gene has CDR1 SEHNR and CDR2 FQNEAQ (reference sequence). The CDR3 sequence is 13 residues long. V lost 3 bases and J lost 2, with 7 bases in between. The full variable domain, completed using reference TRBV7-9 and TRBJ2-5, is DTGVSQNPRHKITKRGQNVTFRCDPISEHNRLYWYRQTLGQGPEFLTYFQNEAQLEKSRLLSDRFSAERPKGSFSTLEIQRTEQGDSAMYLCASSFRGQETQYFGPGTRLLVL.